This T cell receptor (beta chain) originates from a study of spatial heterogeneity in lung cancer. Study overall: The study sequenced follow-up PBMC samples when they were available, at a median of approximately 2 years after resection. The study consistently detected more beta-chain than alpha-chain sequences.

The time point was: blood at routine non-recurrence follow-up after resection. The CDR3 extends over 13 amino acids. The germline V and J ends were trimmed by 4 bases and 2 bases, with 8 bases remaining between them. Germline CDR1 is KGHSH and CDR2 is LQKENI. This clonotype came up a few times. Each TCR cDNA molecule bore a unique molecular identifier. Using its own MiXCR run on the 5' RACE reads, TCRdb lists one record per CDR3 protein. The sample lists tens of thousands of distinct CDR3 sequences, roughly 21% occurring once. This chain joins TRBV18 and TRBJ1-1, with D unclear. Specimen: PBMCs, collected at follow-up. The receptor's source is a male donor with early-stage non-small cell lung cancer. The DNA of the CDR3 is TGTGCCAGCTCACTTAAGATCAACACTGAAGCTTTCTTT. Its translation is CASSLKINTEAFF.